The clone carrying this TCR beta chain occurred a few times. What it binds is unknown. A 10-nucleotide random UMI tagged transcripts in template-switch 5'RACE cDNA synthesis. TCRdb called the 5' RACE reads again in MiXCR, with one record for every CDR3 protein. The sample holds about 3,900 distinct CDR3 sequences, 32% seen once. Trimming left V 3 bases short and J 5 bases short, with 16 bases between. Germline V gene data show CDR1 as DFQATT and CDR2 as SNEGSKA (reference sequence). The CDR3 loop spans 14 amino acids. Libraries from sorted cells used 1 million T cells (CD4+ or CD8+). This record belongs to a study of neurological immune-mediated disorders. Study-wide points: CDR3 amino acid sequences of expanded clones were not shared across subjects, a result suggesting private repertoires in all groups.

This chain uses TRBV20-1 with TRBJ2-5; D may be TRBD2 (6 bases). This TCR was sampled from a man aged 45 to 65 with HTLV-1-associated myelopathy (HAM/TSP). Sequencing was done on a sample of CD8+ T cells from blood. CDR3 in amino acids: CSASWEASPETQYF. CDR3 DNA: TGCAGTGCTAGCTGGGAGGCTTCGCCGGAGACCCAGTACTTC.